The source of this T cell receptor beta chain is a study of vaccination effects on CD4 cells after COVID-19. At the level of the study: Participants were vaccinated with two doses of either the BNT162b2 or mRNA-1273 vaccine. Study-level results: Clones of infection and vaccine origin contracted markedly late after vaccination. Healthy vaccinees' vaccine-induced clones included only 1 of 255 that recognized common cold coronaviruses.

Germline V CDR1 and CDR2: SGHNT, YYREEE (reference sequence). V lost 0 bases, J lost 5 bases, and 6 bases lay in between. This CDR3 region has 13 residues. ViraFEST expansion of antigen-specific CD4+ T cells with viral peptide pools preceded sequencing. Following a roughly 11-day culture, CD4+ T cells were purified. A half-volume exchange with IL-2 medium occurred on days 3 and 7. About this clone itself: As yet, its antigen is unknown.

Assay used: immunoSEQ multiplex PCR; TCRdb lists only in-frame clones, some missing. This table holds 50,000 to 65,000 clones, 81% found once. The material was CD4+ T cells from PBMCs cultured with HCoV-229E spike peptides, obtained before COVID-19 vaccination. V and J are TRBV5-4 and TRBJ2-1; D unresolved. The clonotype originates from a human donor who received a COVID-19 vaccine. Written as DNA, the CDR3 is TGTGCCAGCAGCTTGGCCGGAGACAATGAGCAGTTCTTC. It specifies CASSLAGDNEQFF.